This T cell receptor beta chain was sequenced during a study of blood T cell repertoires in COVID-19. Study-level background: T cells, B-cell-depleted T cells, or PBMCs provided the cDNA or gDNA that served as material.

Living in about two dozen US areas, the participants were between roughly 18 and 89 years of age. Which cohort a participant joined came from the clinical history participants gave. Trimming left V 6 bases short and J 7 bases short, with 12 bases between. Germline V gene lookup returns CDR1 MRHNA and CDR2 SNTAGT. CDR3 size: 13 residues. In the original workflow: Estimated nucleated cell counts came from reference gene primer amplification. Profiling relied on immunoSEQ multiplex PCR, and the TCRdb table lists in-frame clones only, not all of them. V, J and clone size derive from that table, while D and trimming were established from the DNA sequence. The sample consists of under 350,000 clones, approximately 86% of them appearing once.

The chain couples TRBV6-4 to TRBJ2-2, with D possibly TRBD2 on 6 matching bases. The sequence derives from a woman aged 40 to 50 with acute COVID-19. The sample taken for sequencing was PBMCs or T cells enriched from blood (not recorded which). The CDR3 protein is CASSLEEGGELFF. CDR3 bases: TGTGCCAGCAGCTTAGAGGAGGGCGGGGAGCTGTTTTTT.